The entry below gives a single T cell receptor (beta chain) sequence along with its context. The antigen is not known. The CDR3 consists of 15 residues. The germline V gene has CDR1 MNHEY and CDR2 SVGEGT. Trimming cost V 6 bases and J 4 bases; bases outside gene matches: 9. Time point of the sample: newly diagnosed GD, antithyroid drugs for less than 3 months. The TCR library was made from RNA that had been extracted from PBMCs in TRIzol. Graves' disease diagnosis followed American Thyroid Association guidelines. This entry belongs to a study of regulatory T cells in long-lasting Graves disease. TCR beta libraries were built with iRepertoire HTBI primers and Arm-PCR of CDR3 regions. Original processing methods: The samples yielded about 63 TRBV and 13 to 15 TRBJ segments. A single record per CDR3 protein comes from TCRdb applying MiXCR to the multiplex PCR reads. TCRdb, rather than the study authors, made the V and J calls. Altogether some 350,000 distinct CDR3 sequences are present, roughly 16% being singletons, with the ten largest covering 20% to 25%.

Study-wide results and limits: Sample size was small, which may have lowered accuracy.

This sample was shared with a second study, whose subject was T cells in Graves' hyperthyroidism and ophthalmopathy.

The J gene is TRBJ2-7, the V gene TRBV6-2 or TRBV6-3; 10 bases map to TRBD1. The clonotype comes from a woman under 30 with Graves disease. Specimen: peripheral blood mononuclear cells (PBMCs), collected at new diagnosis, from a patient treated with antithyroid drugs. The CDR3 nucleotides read TGTGCCAGCAGAACCCCCCCGGGACAGGGGTACGAGCAGTACTTC. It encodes CASRTPPGQGYEQYF.